This is a list of T cell receptor beta chains from one sample in a study of blood T cell repertoires in COVID-19. Sequencing was performed with immunoSEQ multiplex PCR; in TCRdb, only in-frame clones are kept and a portion is missing. The sample has 97,000 or so clones, over 80% seen once; the top ten hold 15% to 20%. Input material: peripheral blood. The receptors come from a man of 80 years or more with acute or convalescent COVID-19. Each CDR3 is given with its conserved first and last residue. Fields, in order: J gene, V gene, CDR3 protein.

j_call: TRBJ1-2
v_call: TRBV3-1/TRBV3-2
cdr3_aa: CASSQDTGYGYTF

j_call: TRBJ2-2
v_call: TRBV5-6
cdr3_aa: CASSLQGLMAGELFF

j_call: TRBJ2-5
v_call: TRBV24-1
cdr3_aa: CATSGRLWGRGQETQYF

j_call: TRBJ2-3
v_call: TRBV6-5
cdr3_aa: CATTRGGQGDTQYF

j_call: TRBJ2-5
v_call: TRBV27
cdr3_aa: CASSPRTGGRTQYF

j_call: TRBJ1-4
v_call: TRBV28
cdr3_aa: CASSFWTATNEKLFF

j_call: TRBJ1-2
v_call: TRBV11-2
cdr3_aa: CASSQTQGAIYGYTF

j_call: TRBJ2-1
v_call: TRBV24-1
cdr3_aa: CATSDRTGGALNEQFF

j_call: TRBJ2-5
v_call: TRBV19
cdr3_aa: CASSSGYQETQYF

j_call: TRBJ2-1
v_call: TRBV9
cdr3_aa: CASSVAPRDLPFF

j_call: TRBJ1-1
v_call: TRBV14
cdr3_aa: CASSQDTGWGDTEAFF

j_call: TRBJ2-7
v_call: TRBV6-5
cdr3_aa: CASIRGQGPSYEQYF

j_call: TRBJ2-7
v_call: TRBV19
cdr3_aa: CASSIFQGTSYEQYF

j_call: TRBJ1-2
v_call: TRBV5-1
cdr3_aa: CASSLERGNYGYTF

j_call: TRBJ2-2
v_call: TRBV7-9
cdr3_aa: CASSSNPPEQLLFF

j_call: TRBJ2-5
v_call: TRBV2
cdr3_aa: CASSLDRVETQYF

j_call: TRBJ1-5
v_call: TRBV18
cdr3_aa: CASSDSLNQPQHF

j_call: TRBJ1-6
v_call: TRBV5-1
cdr3_aa: CASSRAPGDNSPLHF

j_call: TRBJ1-5
v_call: TRBV18
cdr3_aa: CASSPRGQSNQPQHF

j_call: TRBJ2-3
v_call: TRBV4-1
cdr3_aa: CASSQDGTGRTDTQYF

j_call: TRBJ2-2
v_call: TRBV14
cdr3_aa: CASSQDLLGQGKGGELFF

j_call: TRBJ1-5
v_call: TRBV19
cdr3_aa: CASTLTGLGQPQHF

j_call: TRBJ2-1
v_call: TRBV30
cdr3_aa: CAWSMGRSVSSYNEQFF

j_call: TRBJ2-7
v_call: TRBV6-2/TRBV6-3
cdr3_aa: CASSYSSHSYEQYF

j_call: TRBJ2-1
v_call: TRBV19
cdr3_aa: CASSFRDRALNEQFF

j_call: TRBJ1-4
v_call: TRBV19
cdr3_aa: CASSIRQGFVANEKLFF

j_call: TRBJ1-1
v_call: TRBV11-2
cdr3_aa: CASSLERGAEAFF

j_call: TRBJ1-5
v_call: TRBV7-2
cdr3_aa: CASSQRGQPQHF

j_call: TRBJ1-5
v_call: TRBV7-9
cdr3_aa: CASSPPGNQPQHF

j_call: TRBJ1-2
v_call: TRBV7-2
cdr3_aa: CASSLAGQGYGYTF

j_call: TRBJ2-2
v_call: TRBV2
cdr3_aa: CASAEGLPITGELFF

j_call: TRBJ2-2
v_call: TRBV10-3
cdr3_aa: CAISERTGGNTGELFF

j_call: TRBJ1-6
v_call: TRBV24-1
cdr3_aa: CATSDRGGSPLHF

j_call: TRBJ2-1
v_call: TRBV25-1
cdr3_aa: CASRGSSYNEQFF

j_call: TRBJ1-6
v_call: TRBV30
cdr3_aa: CAWTSGRGNSPLHF

j_call: TRBJ2-7
v_call: TRBV11-2
cdr3_aa: CASSLGSRGGELF

j_call: TRBJ1-5
v_call: TRBV2
cdr3_aa: CATVRDINQPQHF

j_call: TRBJ2-5
v_call: TRBV7-8
cdr3_aa: CASSLGLASGASRETQYF